A selection of T cell receptor beta chains follows, all from one sample in a study of blood T cell repertoires in COVID-19. Produced via immunoSEQ multiplex PCR; TCRdb's table is partial and in-frame only. The data hold 97,000 or so clones, with just over 90% observed a single time. Sequencing used peripheral blood. All receptors come from a man aged 60 to 75 with acute or convalescent COVID-19. Both conserved end residues are part of each CDR3. D genes are given only for firm matches. A row's size may be missing; if present it is once, few, many or a size class.

d_call,clone_size,v_call,j_call,cdr3_aa,cdr3_nt
NA,NA,TRBV5-1,TRBJ1-1,CASSLLGQNTEAFF,TGCGCCAGCAGCTTGCTTGGCCAGAACACTGAAGCTTTCTTT
NA,few,TRBV4-2,TRBJ2-3,CASSTQRASTSTDTQYF,TGTGCCAGCAGCACACAGCGGGCAAGTACTAGCACAGATACGCAGTATTTT
NA,NA,TRBV29-1,TRBJ2-5,CSVEQGETQYF,TGCAGCGTTGAACAGGGAGAGACCCAGTACTTC
TRBD1,NA,TRBV4-1,TRBJ1-2,CASSQAPATGTYGYTF,TGCGCCAGCAGCCAAGCCCCAGCGACAGGGACCTATGGCTACACCTTC
TRBD1,NA,TRBV4-2,TRBJ1-5,CASSQDQDRLRQPQHF,TGTGCCAGCAGCCAAGACCAGGACAGGTTGAGGCAGCCCCAGCATTTT
NA,NA,TRBV5-6,TRBJ1-1,CASSLVPEGTEAFF,TGTGCCAGCAGCTTGGTGCCTGAGGGAACTGAAGCTTTCTTT
TRBD1,NA,TRBV5-1,TRBJ1-2,CASSLGQGVPSGYTF,TGCGCCAGCAGCTTGGGACAGGGAGTACCAAGCGGCTACACCTTC
NA,NA,TRBV6-4,TRBJ1-1,CASRPTANTEAFF,TGTGCCAGCAGACCAACAGCGAACACTGAAGCTTTCTTT
TRBD1,NA,TRBV14,TRBJ1-3,CASSRDRVFSSPLDLAIYF,TGTGCCAGCAGCCGCGACAGGGTGTTCTCATCCCCCCTGGATTTGGCCATATATTTT
TRBD1,NA,TRBV7-2,TRBJ1-5,CASSPDRGSVQPQHF,TGTGCCAGCAGCCCGGACAGGGGTTCTGTTCAGCCCCAGCATTTT
NA,NA,TRBV3-1/TRBV3-2,TRBJ1-3,CASSPDGRGNTIYF,TGTGCCAGCAGCCCAGACGGGAGGGGGAACACCATATATTTT
TRBD2,NA,TRBV29-1,TRBJ2-2,CSASGGRVGELFF,TGCAGCGCCAGTGGGGGGAGGGTCGGGGAGCTGTTTTTT
NA,NA,TRBV6-5,TRBJ1-1,CASSYGRDTKRAFF,TGTGCCAGCAGTTACGGAAGGGACACCAAAAGGGCTTTCTTT
NA,NA,TRBV29-1,TRBJ2-5,CSAAGGSGRKETQYF,TGCAGCGCTGCAGGAGGATCGGGAAGAAAAGAGACCCAGTACTTC
NA,NA,TRBV19,TRBJ1-2,CASSRADNYGYTF,TGTGCCAGTAGTAGGGCAGATAACTATGGCTACACCTTC
NA,NA,TRBV27,TRBJ1-2,CATSGGFRGGSGYTF,TGTGCCACTTCGGGTGGGTTCAGGGGTGGAAGTGGCTACACCTTC
NA,NA,TRBV12-3/TRBV12-4,TRBJ1-2,CASSSLYGYTF,TGTGCCAGCAGTAGCCTCTATGGCTACACCTTC
NA,NA,TRBV2,TRBJ1-5,CASLRASNQPQHF,TGTGCCAGCCTGAGGGCGAGCAATCAGCCCCAGCATTTT
NA,NA,TRBV5-1,TRBJ2-2,CASSFMRANTGELFF,TGCGCCAGCAGCTTCATGCGCGCGAACACCGGGGAGCTGTTTTTT
NA,NA,TRBV11-2,TRBJ2-1,CASSLEGRGSSYNEQFF,TGTGCCAGCAGCTTAGAAGGACGGGGGAGCTCCTACAATGAGCAGTTCTTC
NA,NA,TRBV19,TRBJ1-5,CASSIEDSYQPQHF,TGTGCCAGTAGTATTGAGGACAGCTATCAGCCCCAGCATTTT
NA,NA,TRBV7-6,TRBJ1-2,CASSLRGGLGYTF,TGTGCCAGCAGCTTAAGGGGCGGTCTTGGCTACACCTTC
TRBD1,NA,TRBV7-2,TRBJ1-1,CASSLGTGWDRAFF,TGTGCCAGCAGCTTAGGGACGGGGTGGGACAGGGCTTTCTTT
NA,NA,TRBV14,TRBJ2-5,CASSQDPVSTQYF,TGTGCCAGCAGCCAAGACCCGGTTTCGACCCAGTACTTC
NA,NA,TRBV5-6,TRBJ1-4,CASSLLQYNEKLFF,TGTGCCAGCAGCTTGCTACAGTATAATGAAAAACTGTTTTTT
NA,once,TRBV30,TRBJ1-2,CAWSASRVSNYGYTF,TGTGCCTGGAGTGCCTCACGGGTTTCAAACTATGGCTACACCTTC